The clone carrying this T cell receptor beta chain was counted between two and nine times. This record comes from a study of T-cell memory formation after mild COVID-19. Trimming pared 4 bases from V and 0 bases from J, leaving 9 bases between. The CDR3 has 13 residues. Germline values: CDR1 SQVTM, CDR2 ANQGSEA. TCRdb used MiXCR to reprocess the 5' RACE reads, holding one entry per CDR3 protein. The sample lists 240,000 or so distinct CDR3 sequences, roughly a tenth occurring once. The clonotype was recovered from a man aged 18 to 35 who had mild COVID-19 (a few samples of this study predate the infection). Cell type and time point are not known. The sequencing input was PBMCs or a T cell subset sorted from them (not recorded which). The chain joins TRBV29-1 to TRBJ1-2; D uncertain. The CDR3 DNA reads TGCAGCGTTGGGAAGACTGCTAACTATGGCTACACCTTC. This sequence encodes CSVGKTANYGYTF.